This record looks at one TCR beta chain sequence and its context. The data were obtained in a study of blood T cell repertoires in COVID-19. On the study more broadly: Samples of COVID-19 (acute and convalescent) were obtained from the United States, Italy and Spain. T cells, B-cell-depleted T cells, or PBMCs provided the cDNA or gDNA that served as material.

Study processing details: Amplification of reference gene primers provided the estimated nucleated cell counts. TCRdb's copy holds only in-frame clones and misses some; the assay was immunoSEQ multiplex PCR. The DNA was the basis for D and trimming; V, J and clone size are from that table. Of some 27,000 clones in the sample, around 86% are singletons; the top ten hold approximately 13%. This CDR3 has 14 amino acids. V lost 6 bases to trimming and J lost 3 bases; unmatched junction nucleotides: 5. Germline values: CDR1 WSHSY, CDR2 SAAADI. This chain links TRBV10-2 with TRBJ2-7; TRBD1 matches at 10 bases. The receptor was derived from a human donor in a cohort sampled during active COVID-19. The donor label of this sample is uncertain. The sample taken for sequencing was peripheral blood. This chain's CDR3 is CASRTGGGGYEQYF. CDR3 nucleotides: TGCGCCAGCAGGACAGGGGGCGGCGGCTACGAGCAGTACTTC.